This T cell receptor beta chain was retrieved from a study of T cell repertoires in cytomegalovirus infection. Study in general: Shared public TCR beta signatures pointed to both CMV infection and a matching HLA type.

This CDR3 has 16 amino acids. Germline V gene lookup returns CDR1 MDHEN and CDR2 SYDVKM. The V end was cut by 7 bases, the J end by 5 bases, with 21 bases between. A note on this clonotype: Its antigen is as yet unknown.

One entry per CDR3 protein results from TCRdb running MiXCR on the reads. The table has 200,000 or so distinct CDR3 sequences, roughly 28% seen once; the top ten hold 30% to 35%. The study, taken as a whole, reports: Public TCR beta family frequency separated CMV-and-HLA carriers, including in an independent cohort. HLA-C-restricted CMV-specific TCR beta clonotypes prevailed in the ex vivo response.

The rearrangement links TRBV28 to TRBJ2-1, with D possibly matching TRBD2 (7 bases). The sequencing sample was made of PBMCs. The TCR was taken from a human donor in good health (CMV status not recorded). Some clones in this sample may be carry-over from other donors' samples. The CDR3 reads CASIGGAISLNNEQFF. The CDR3 DNA reads TGTGCCAGCATTGGGGGGGCTATCTCTTTGAACAATGAGCAGTTCTTC.